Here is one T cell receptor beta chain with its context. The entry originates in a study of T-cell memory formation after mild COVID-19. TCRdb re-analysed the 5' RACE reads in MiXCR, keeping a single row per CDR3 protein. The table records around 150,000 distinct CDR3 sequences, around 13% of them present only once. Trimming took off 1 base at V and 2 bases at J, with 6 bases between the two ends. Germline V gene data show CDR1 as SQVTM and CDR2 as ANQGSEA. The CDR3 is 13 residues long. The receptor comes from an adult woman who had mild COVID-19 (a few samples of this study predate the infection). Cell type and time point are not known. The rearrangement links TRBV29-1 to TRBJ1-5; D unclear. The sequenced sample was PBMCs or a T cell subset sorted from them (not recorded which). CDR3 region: CSVEGKGNQPQHF. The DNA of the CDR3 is TGCAGCGTTGAAGGGAAGGGCAATCAGCCCCAGCATTTT. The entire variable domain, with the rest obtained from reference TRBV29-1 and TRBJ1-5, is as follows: SAVISQKPSRDICQRGTSLTIQCQVDSQVTMMFWYRQQPGQSLTLIATANQGSEATYESGFVIDKFPISRPNLTFSTLTVSNMSPEDSSIYLCSVEGKGNQPQHFGDGTRLSIL.